One sample yielded the 8 T cell receptor beta chains listed below, sequenced in a study of CD8+CD57+ T cells in acquired aplastic anemia. It was genomic DNA that served as the template for profiling TCR beta VDJ and CDR3. TCRdb redid the calling of the reads with MiXCR, one entry per CDR3 protein. The table includes 150,000 or so distinct CDR3 sequences, roughly 48% detected once. In patients chosen for sequencing, flow cytometry had shown CD8+CD57+ cell expansion. Sequenced material: sorted CD4+, CD8+, or CD8+CD57+ T cells (not recorded which) from PBMCs. These TCRs come from a human donor with aplastic anemia.

This clonotype was seen a handful of times. This rearrangement joins TRBV25-1 to TRBJ1-1; D perhaps matches TRBD1 (5 bases). The V gene's germline CDR1 is MGHDK and CDR2 SYGVNS. The CDR3 is made up of 12 amino acids. V lost 0 bases and J lost 9, with 8 bases in between. CDR3 region: CASSEYGAQAFF. In DNA form, the CDR3 reads TGTGCCAGCAGTGAATATGGGGCCCAAGCTTTCTTT.

The chain carries TRBV15 and TRBJ1-6, with D uncertain. CDR3 length: 15 amino acids. Germline V gene data show CDR1 as LNHNV and CDR2 as YYDKDF (reference sequence). Between the trimmed V and J ends, which lost 0 bases and 3 bases, there was a span of 6 bases. For the CDR3, the DNA is TGTGCCACCAGCAGAGAGGCAGTCTATAATTCACCCCTCCACTTT. Translation gives CATSREAVYNSPLHF.

This clonotype was seen only a few times. The chain couples TRBV6-5 to TRBJ2-6; D call uncertain. In germline, CDR1 is MNHEY, CDR2 SVGAGI. V lost 0 bases, J lost 2 bases, and 8 bases lay in between. The CDR3 length is 16 residues. CDR3 in amino acids: CASSYSKGPGANVLTF. CDR3 DNA: TGTGCCAGCAGTTACTCCAAGGGCCCTGGGGCCAACGTCCTGACTTTC.

This chain connects TRBV6-1 to TRBJ1-1, with 9 bases aligning to TRBD1. V lost 6 bases to trimming and J lost 3 bases; unmatched junction nucleotides: 11. CDR1 is MNHNS, CDR2 SASEGT, per germline. The CDR3 runs to 16 residues. CDR3 loop: CASRSATGGADTEAFF. The CDR3 DNA follows: TGTGCCAGCAGATCTGCCACAGGGGGCGCGGACACTGAAGCTTTCTTT.

This clonotype showed up just a few times. The chain uses TRBV7-2 and TRBJ1-2; 8 positions match TRBD1. The CDR3 covers 14 residues. Germline V gene sequence: CDR1 SGHTA, CDR2 FQGNSA. V lost 3 bases to trimming and J lost 8 bases; unmatched junction nucleotides: 8. Here the CDR3 DNA reads TGTGCCAGCAGCTTTGCAGGGGGCGCGGAGGGCTACACCTTC. Amino acid sequence: CASSFAGGAEGYTF. Looking up the rest from reference TRBV7-2 and TRBJ1-2 gives the full variable domain: GAGVSQSPSNKVTEKGKDVELRCDPISGHTALYWYRQSLGQGLEFLIYFQGNSAPDKSGLPSDRFSAERTGGSVSTLTIQRTQQEDSAVYLCASSFAGGAEGYTFGSGTRLTVV.

This clonotype was counted at least ten times. The chain joins TRBV5-4 to TRBJ2-1; no clear D gene. The CDR3 is 12 amino acids. V was pared by 3 bases and J by 7 bases, with 8 bases between. Germline loops: CDR1 SGHNT, CDR2 YYREEE (reference sequence). The CDR3 here is CASSWDLNEQFF. DNA of the CDR3: TGTGCCAGCAGCTGGGATCTGAATGAGCAGTTCTTC.

As regards this clonotype: One junction end disagrees with the germline gene, perhaps due to a read error. The chain recombines TRBV11-3 with TRBJ2-2; D assignment may be TRBD1 or TRBD2 (6 bases each). CDR1 and CDR2 (germline): SGHNT, YENEEA. This CDR3 is built from 14 residues. The CDR3 bases are TGTGCCAGCAAGGGGGAGGAGAACACCGGGGGGCTGTTTTTT. Its translation is CASKGEENTGGLFF.

To note about this clonotype: A much larger clone lies a single base off, so this may be a read error. The rearrangement uses TRBV14 and TRBJ1-4, with 11 bases fitting TRBD1. Germline V gene lookup returns CDR1 SGHDN and CDR2 FVKESK. The CDR3 covers 15 residues. CDR3 nucleotides: TGTGCCAGCAGCTCTACCGGGACAGGGGGTGAAAAACTGGTTTTT. Its translation is CASSSTGTGGEKLVF.